Listed below are T cell receptor beta chains from one sample, sequenced in a study of cytomegalovirus exposure and HLA in healthy donors. Produced via immunoSEQ multiplex PCR; TCRdb's table is partial and in-frame only. The profile shows some 130,000 clones, about four fifths of them singletons. The sample consisted of PBMCs. These TCRs come from a woman aged 40 to 50 in good health and CMV-seronegative. CDR3s include the opening cysteine and the closing phenylalanine or tryptophan. The D gene is left open where the match is weak. Part of the rows lack a size; the others show once, few, many or a class for expanded clones.

d_gene	v_gene	j_gene	abundance	CDR3aa	CDR3nt
TRBD1	TRBV2	TRBJ1-5	NA	CASSLSGQGNQPQHF	TGTGCCAGCAGCCTATCGGGACAGGGAAATCAGCCCCAGCATTTT
TRBD2	TRBV6-5	TRBJ2-3	NA	CAILAGGTDTQYF	TGTGCCATCCTAGCGGGGGGGACAGATACGCAGTATTTT
NA	TRBV5-4	TRBJ2-2	few	CASSPDRSNTGELFF	TGTGCCAGCAGCCCGGACAGATCGAACACCGGGGAGCTGTTTTTT
NA	TRBV4-1	TRBJ1-2	NA	CASSQDFNGGDGYTF	TGCGCCAGCAGCCAAGATTTTAACGGGGGGGATGGCTACACCTTC
NA	TRBV5-1	TRBJ1-5	NA	CASSLDGGSNQPQHF	TGCGCCAGCAGCTTGGACGGGGGTAGCAATCAGCCCCAGCATTTT
TRBD2	TRBV2	TRBJ2-1	few	CASRLAGGLGRDNEQFF	TGTGCCAGCAGACTAGCGGGGGGGCTAGGCCGGGACAATGAGCAGTTCTTC
NA	TRBV28	TRBJ1-1	NA	CASSLQGREAFF	TGTGCCAGCAGTTTACAGGGGCGTGAAGCTTTCTTT
NA	TRBV25-1	TRBJ1-1	NA	CASGGLFATEAFF	TGTGCCAGCGGCGGACTTTTCGCCACTGAAGCTTTCTTT
NA	TRBV6-9	TRBJ2-7	NA	CASTHICGPYEQYF	TGTGCCAGCACCCACATATGTGGCCCCTACGAGCAGTACTTC
NA	TRBV4-1	TRBJ1-3	NA	CASSQSRYSGNTIYF	TGCGCCAGCAGCCAATCCCGGTACTCTGGAAACACCATATATTTT
NA	TRBV6-5	TRBJ1-2	NA	CASGGSRFYGYTF	TGTGCCAGCGGGGGCAGCCGCTTCTATGGCTACACCTTC
TRBD2	TRBV4-1	TRBJ2-1	once	CASSQVAPSGGHEQFF	TGCGCCAGCAGCCAAGTGGCCCCTAGCGGGGGCCATGAGCAGTTCTTC
NA	TRBV6-5	TRBJ1-5	NA	CASSYGGADSYPQHF	TGTGCCAGCAGTTACGGGGGCGCAGATTCATATCCCCAGCATTTT
TRBD1	TRBV28	TRBJ1-4	NA	CASSSGTGGRKLFF	TGTGCCAGCAGTTCCGGGACAGGGGGCAGGAAACTGTTTTTT
NA	TRBV27	TRBJ1-1	NA	CASSLRGNSEAFF	TGTGCCAGCAGTTTACGAGGGAACTCTGAAGCTTTCTTT
TRBD1	TRBV6-5	TRBJ1-5	NA	CASRRTGDSNQPQHF	TGTGCCAGCAGACGGACAGGCGATAGCAATCAGCCCCAGCATTTT
NA	TRBV28	TRBJ1-2	NA	CASSLSVGGYTF	TGTGCCAGCAGTTTATCCGTCGGTGGCTACACCTTC
NA	TRBV6-5	TRBJ1-6	NA	CASSYSTSQLESPLHF	TGTGCCAGCAGTTACTCTACTAGCCAGTTAGAGTCACCCCTCCACTTT
TRBD1	TRBV18	TRBJ2-7	NA	CASSPQGAEQTSYEQYF	TGTGCCAGCTCACCCCAGGGGGCCGAGCAAACCTCCTACGAGCAGTACTTC
NA	TRBV7-2	TRBJ1-1	NA	CASSLGSEAFF	TGTGCCAGCAGCCTAGGGAGTGAAGCTTTCTTT
NA	TRBV2	TRBJ2-7	NA	CASSEARSYEQYF	TGTGCCAGCAGTGAAGCCAGATCCTACGAGCAGTACTTC
NA	TRBV5-6	TRBJ2-7	few	CASRRLSSYEQYF	TGTGCCAGCAGAAGACTGAGCTCCTACGAGCAGTACTTC
TRBD1	TRBV4-1	TRBJ2-7	NA	CASSLNSGGNEYEQYF	TGCGCCAGCAGCCTAAATTCAGGGGGTAATGAGTACGAGCAGTACTTC
TRBD1	TRBV15	TRBJ2-1	NA	CATSRDGQGAYEQFF	TGTGCCACCAGCAGAGATGGACAGGGGGCATACGAGCAGTTCTTC
NA	TRBV4-2	TRBJ2-3	NA	CASSQESAGVADTQYF	TGTGCCAGCAGCCAAGAAAGCGCAGGGGTGGCGGATACGCAGTATTTT
TRBD1	TRBV5-6	TRBJ1-2	NA	CASSQGTGFLYGYTF	TGTGCCAGCAGCCAAGGGACAGGGTTCCTGTATGGCTACACCTTC
TRBD1	TRBV19	TRBJ2-6	NA	CASRPDRAGANVLTF	TGTGCCAGTAGACCCGACAGGGCTGGGGCCAACGTCCTGACTTTC
TRBD1	TRBV28	TRBJ2-6	once	CASSPLGTGGFGANVLTF	TGTGCCAGCAGCCCTCTGGGGACAGGGGGCTTTGGGGCCAACGTCCTGACTTTC
NA	TRBV21-1	TRBJ2-5	NA	CASSIGRRSAGRQETQYF	TGTGCCAGCAGCATAGGTCGCAGGTCGGCAGGGCGTCAGGAGACCCAGTACTTC
TRBD1	TRBV29-1	TRBJ1-2	NA	CSVERQGAQGYTF	TGCAGCGTTGAGCGACAGGGGGCGCAAGGCTACACCTTC
TRBD1	TRBV19	TRBJ1-2	NA	CATNAGGAGPFYSYTF	TGTGCCACGAACGCAGGGGGCGCTGGGCCCTTCTACAGCTACACCTTC
TRBD2	TRBV5-1	TRBJ2-1	NA	CASSLSSGGYNEQFF	TGCGCCAGCAGCTTGTCCAGCGGGGGGTACAATGAGCAGTTCTTC
NA	TRBV10-3	TRBJ2-5	NA	CAISAGNRRQETQYF	TGTGCCATCAGTGCTGGAAACAGGCGACAAGAGACCCAGTACTTC
TRBD2	TRBV5-1	TRBJ2-1	NA	CASSLLAASSYNEQFF	TGCGCCAGCAGCTTACTAGCGGCGAGCTCCTACAATGAGCAGTTCTTC
TRBD2	TRBV19	TRBJ2-7	NA	CASSISTSGNGYEQYF	TGTGCCAGTAGTATATCGACTAGCGGGAACGGCTACGAGCAGTACTTC
NA	TRBV6-5	TRBJ1-1	NA	CASSETHRENTEAFF	TGTGCCAGCAGCGAAACACACAGGGAAAACACTGAAGCTTTCTTT